The clone carrying this T cell receptor (beta chain) was seen only once. This sample is drawn from a study of blood T cell repertoires in COVID-19. Study in general: Collection of acute and convalescent COVID-19 samples took place in the United States, Italy and Spain. PBMCs, B-cell-depleted T cells, or T cells provided the cDNA or gDNA that made up the material.

How the authors handled the data: Estimated nucleated cell counts came from reference gene primer amplification. Sequencing was performed with immunoSEQ multiplex PCR; in TCRdb, only in-frame clones are kept and a portion is missing. V and J calls plus clone size are reproduced from that table; the DNA served to infer D and trimming. The sample holds about 220,000 clones; roughly 89% are singletons and the top ten take roughly 16%. There are 21 residues in the CDR3. Germline V gene sequence: CDR1 SGHVS, CDR2 FQNEAQ. Trimming removed 1 base from V and 1 base from J; junction bases left unmatched: 14. The clonotype was recovered from a man under 40 who had been exposed to COVID-19. The sample was PBMCs or T cells enriched from blood (not recorded which). V is TRBV7-8 and J is TRBJ2-1; 12 bases line up with TRBD2. CDR3 loop: CASSLGAGLAGGPMSYNEQFF. The CDR3 DNA is TGTGCCAGCAGCTTAGGGGCTGGGCTAGCGGGGGGGCCCATGTCCTACAATGAGCAGTTCTTC.